Listed here are 12 T cell receptor beta chains from one sample, sequenced in a study of T cells in localized non-small cell lung cancer. Method: immunoSEQ multiplex PCR; TCRdb's copy keeps in-frame clones and lacks some. The table has 70,000 to 95,000 clones, under 95% seen once. The material was PBMCs, obtained before any cancer treatment. All receptors come from a woman aged 35-70 years with stage II squamous cell lung carcinoma.

Comment on this clone: Different DNA sequences within this sample yield the same CDR3. The rearrangement joins TRBV28 to TRBJ1-4; tentative D call: TRBD1 (5 bases). This CDR3 has 12 amino acids. CDR1 MDHEN and CDR2 SYDVKM come from the germline V gene. Trimming pared 6 bases from V and 5 bases from J, leaving 7 bases between. The CDR3: CASRTANEKLFF. CDR3 in DNA: TGTGCCAGCAGGACAGCGAATGAAAAACTGTTTTTT.

The chain carries TRBV19 and TRBJ2-1; 11 nucleotides match TRBD1. The CDR3 covers 16 residues. V shed 5 bases and J 4 bases; nucleotides not matched to a gene: 7. Germline V gives CDR1 LNHDA, CDR2 SQIVND (reference sequence). The CDR3 bases are TGTGCCAGTAGTTACCGGACAGGGGGCAGTTACAATGAGCAGTTCTTC. This sequence encodes CASSYRTGGSYNEQFF.

The chain recombines TRBV5-6 with TRBJ1-4; D may be TRBD1 (6 bases). V lost 4 bases and J lost 6, with 19 bases in between. This CDR3 has 16 amino acids. Germline assignment: CDR1 SGHDT and CDR2 YYEEEE. CDR3 bases: TGTGCCAGCAGCCCGTGGGGGGGCCCGCCGGATGAAAAACTGTTTTTT. It encodes CASSPWGGPPDEKLFF.

This chain links TRBV7-8 with TRBJ2-1; D tentatively fits TRBD1 or TRBD2 (5 bases each). In germline, CDR1 is SGHVS, CDR2 FQNEAQ. The length of the CDR3 is 12 residues. The ends were cut back, 5 bases at V and 8 bases at J, with 10 bases in the middle. CDR3 loop: CASSVRGDEQFF. The CDR3 coding sequence is TGTGCCAGCAGCGTTAGAGGGGATGAGCAGTTCTTC.

The CDR3 nucleotides read TGTGCCAGCAGTGAAGCCTGGGAGGCAGGACCTTCGAATTCACCCCTCCACTTT. This translates into CASSEAWEAGPSNSPLHF. The chain uses TRBV6-1 and TRBJ1-6, with D hard to call. Germline V gene sequence: CDR1 MNHNS, CDR2 SASEGT. V was clipped by 0 bases and J by 7 bases, with 19 bases between them. The CDR3 is 18 amino acids.

V and J are TRBV7-9 and TRBJ2-3; 7 nucleotides match TRBD1. Losses at the gene ends were 8 bases for V and 1 base for J; bases not matched to a gene: 3. Germline CDR1 is SEHNR and CDR2 is FQNEAQ (reference sequence). The CDR3 sequence is 13 residues long. The CDR3 spells CASGTDGTDTQYF. CDR3 coding DNA: TGTGCCAGCGGGACAGACGGCACAGATACGCAGTATTTT.

This clone has a single count. The V and J genes are TRBV10-2 and TRBJ1-1, with a tentative D call TRBD1 (5 bases). With 6 bases removed from V and 5 bases from J, the gap between germline ends came to 13 bases. Germline V gene sequence: CDR1 WSHSY, CDR2 SAAADI. The CDR3 has 13 residues. CDR3 sequence: CASRYRGWTEAFF. The CDR3 nucleotides are TGCGCCAGCAGATATAGGGGTTGGACTGAAGCTTTCTTT.

This clone was seen a few times. V usage is TRBV14 and J usage is TRBJ2-3, with D tentatively TRBD1 (6 bases). V shed 6 bases and J shed 0 bases, with 13 bases lying between them. The CDR3 spans 15 residues. Germline assignment: CDR1 SGHDN and CDR2 FVKESK. The chain's CDR3 is CASRRAGASTDTQYF. The DNA for the CDR3 is TGTGCCAGCAGGCGCGCAGGGGCGAGCACAGATACGCAGTATTTT.

This chain links TRBV5-1 with TRBJ1-5; D might be TRBD1 (5 bases). This CDR3 spans 13 amino acids. Germline V gives CDR1 SGHRS, CDR2 YFSETQ. The germline V and J ends were trimmed by 3 bases and 5 bases, with 9 bases remaining between them. The CDR3 is CASSWDGDQPQHF. CDR3 nucleotides: TGCGCCAGCAGCTGGGACGGGGATCAGCCCCAGCATTTT.

CDR3 amino acids: CASSQVDDPTNEKLFF. CDR3 coding DNA: TGTGCCAGCAGCCAAGTGGACGACCCAACTAATGAAAAACTGTTTTTT. The rearrangement joins TRBV4-2 to TRBJ1-4; D is ambiguous. CDR1 is LGHNA and CDR2 is YNFKEQ in the germline V gene. This CDR3 is 16 amino acids long. The V end lost 1 base, the J end lost 0 bases, and 9 bases lay between the germline ends.

The V gene is TRBV7-2, the J gene TRBJ2-3; 9 nucleotides align to TRBD2. The CDR3 spans 15 residues. V lost 8 bases, J lost 2 bases, and 8 bases stayed unmatched. The germline V gene encodes CDR1 SGHTA and CDR2 FQGNSA. CDR3 bases: TGTGCCAGCCACTATAGCGGGGGCCCCACAGATACGCAGTATTTT. As protein: CASHYSGGPTDTQYF.

The chain carries TRBV6-1 and TRBJ1-1; 8 bases are a match to TRBD1. Germline trimming cut 7 bases from V and 4 bases from J; bases unmatched to any gene: 8. The CDR3 sequence is 14 residues long. The germline gives CDR1 MNHNS, CDR2 SASEGT. The CDR3 loop reads CASIRTGRVTEAFF. The DNA of the CDR3 is TGTGCCAGCATTCGGACAGGGAGGGTCACTGAAGCTTTCTTT.